The clone carrying this T cell receptor beta chain occurred many times. Its antigen is undetermined. The sample originates from a study of regulatory T cells in long-lasting Graves disease. CDR1 is SGHVS, CDR2 FQNEAQ, per germline. The ends were cut back, 0 bases at V and 3 bases at J, with 12 bases in the middle. The CDR3 runs to 15 residues. Arm-PCR of CDR3 regions and iRepertoire HTBI primers were the basis on which TCR beta libraries were built. Authors' data handling: Looking across samples, the authors found approximately 60 TRBV and some 13 TRBJ segments. One entry per CDR3 protein results from TCRdb running MiXCR on the multiplex PCR reads. These V and J calls originate from TCRdb's pipeline instead of the authors' own analysis. The sample includes under 250,000 distinct CDR3 sequences, over 20% of them seen just once. Study-wide points: Persistent patients had more shared public clonotypes (under 3,000) than new patients (approximately 920). Those with persistent Graves' had less TCR diversity than newly diagnosed patients.

Time point indicated: newly diagnosed GD, antithyroid drugs for less than 3 months. Making the TCR library involved RNA that had been extracted from PBMCs. American Thyroid Association guidelines defined Graves' disease diagnosis. The clonotype was recovered from a female donor with Graves disease. V usage is TRBV7-8 and J usage is TRBJ2-7; D unresolved. The specimen comprised peripheral blood mononuclear cells (PBMCs), sampled at new diagnosis, from a patient treated with antithyroid drugs. CDR3 sequence (DNA): TGTGCCAGCAGCTTAGCCTATGGCGCCAACTACGAGCAGTACTTC. It is translated as CASSLAYGANYEQYF.